One and the same sample provided the 30 T cell receptor beta chains below, sequenced in a study of T cell responses to AZD1222 COVID-19 vaccine. The method was immunoSEQ multiplex PCR; TCRdb's version includes in-frame clones alone and lacks a portion of them. Altogether 150,000 or so clones are present, approximately 94% being singletons, with the ten largest covering under 6%. This specimen consisted of peripheral blood, obtained 28 days after the second AZD1222 dose. These receptors originate from an adult who received the AZD1222 COVID-19 vaccine.

This chain links TRBV19 with TRBJ1-1, with D maybe TRBD1 (5 bases). This CDR3 spans 15 amino acids. The germline CDR1 and CDR2 sequences are LNHDA and SQIVND (reference sequence). Deletions cut 1 base from V and 0 bases from J, with 9 bases between. CDR3 sequence: CASSIGGGMNTEAFF. Here the CDR3 DNA reads TGTGCCAGTAGTATAGGTGGGGGGATGAACACTGAAGCTTTCTTT.

The genes are TRBV7-9 and TRBJ1-3; D call uncertain. V lost 5 bases and J 0 bases, leaving 11 bases between the germline ends. CDR1 and CDR2 from the germline V gene are SEHNR and FQNEAQ (reference sequence). The CDR3 is 15 residues long. The CDR3 coding sequence is TGTGCCAGCAGCCCCCCGAGCGGCTCTGGAAACACCATATATTTT. Its translation: CASSPPSGSGNTIYF.

The chain uses TRBV18 and TRBJ2-5, with D unresolved. CDR1 is KGHSH, CDR2 LQKENI, per germline. The CDR3 is 18 amino acids. The V end lost 3 bases, the J end lost 5 bases, and 25 bases lay between the germline ends. The CDR3 region has the DNA TGTGCCAGCTCACCTGACACGTGGATGCGATTTTATTCGGAGACCCAGTACTTC. The encoded protein is CASSPDTWMRFYSETQYF.

The chain combines TRBV6-5 with TRBJ2-7, with a tentative D call TRBD2 (6 bases). The CDR3 covers 15 residues. Germline V CDR1 and CDR2: MNHEY, SVGAGI. V gave up 8 bases and J gave up 1 base, with 18 bases separating them. The DNA of the CDR3 is TGTGCCAGCCAAGCAGCCGGGACTGCTTCCTACGAGCAGTACTTC. Encoded protein: CASQAAGTASYEQYF.

This chain connects TRBV7-8 to TRBJ1-6; D perhaps matches TRBD1 (6 bases). From germline, CDR1 is SGHVS and CDR2 FQNEAQ. The V gene lost 0 bases and the J gene lost 7 bases, with 28 bases spanning the gap. The CDR3 runs 21 residues. DNA of the CDR3: TGTGCCAGCAGCTTAGCGCCCCCGACAGGAGTAATGGGTCAGGCGAATTCACCCCTCCACTTT. This sequence encodes CASSLAPPTGVMGQANSPLHF.

The V and J genes are TRBV6-2 or TRBV6-3 and TRBJ1-2; the D is unclear. CDR1 is MNHEY and CDR2 is SVGEGT in the germline V gene. Trimming shortened V by 4 bases and J by 8 bases, and 14 bases separated the two germline ends. The CDR3 length is 13 residues. The CDR3 DNA follows: TGTGCCAGCAGTTCTACAGTGTCTTACGGCTACACCTTC. Its translation: CASSSTVSYGYTF.

The rearrangement uses TRBV5-1 and TRBJ1-4; D possibly corresponds to TRBD1 (5 bases). The V end was cut by 4 bases, the J end by 9 bases, with 7 bases between. The CDR3 contains 11 residues. Germline V gives CDR1 SGHRS, CDR2 YFSETQ. The CDR3 nucleotides are TGCGCCAGCAGCACAGGAAAAAAACTGTTTTTT. Amino acid sequence: CASSTGKKLFF.

CDR3 bases: TGTGCCAGCAGTTACTACACAGGGGCTCGGTCACCCCTCCACTTT. Its protein is CASSYYTGARSPLHF. V usage is TRBV6-2 or TRBV6-3 and J usage is TRBJ1-6, with 7 bases matching TRBD1. The CDR3 contains 15 residues. The germline V gene has CDR1 MNHEY and CDR2 SVGEGT. V lost 1 base to trimming and J lost 10 bases; unmatched junction nucleotides: 7.

In regard to this clone: At one end the junction does not follow the germline gene, possibly because of a read error. The chain combines TRBV3-1 (or the pseudogene TRBV3-2) with TRBJ2-5, with 14 bases that match TRBD2. CDR1 is LGHDT and CDR2 is YNNKEL in the germline V gene (reference sequence). The CDR3 is 18 amino acids. CDR3 coding DNA: TGCGCCAGCAGCCAAGAGGGTGGGACTAGCGGGAGTCAAGAGACCCAGTACTTC. Encoded protein: CASSQEGGTSGSQETQYF.

The chain is built from TRBV4-1 and TRBJ1-3; D remains unclear. V was pared by 1 base and J by 0 bases, with 7 bases between. CDR1 MGHRA and CDR2 YSYEKL come from the germline V gene. The length of the CDR3 is 15 residues. The chain's CDR3 is CASSQGTVSGNTIYF. The CDR3 DNA reads as TGCGCCAGCAGCCAAGGGACCGTCTCTGGAAACACCATATATTTT.

This rearrangement joins TRBV7-2 to TRBJ2-2; the D is unclear. Trimming shortened V by 5 bases and J by 2 bases, and 6 bases separated the two germline ends. The CDR3 has 13 residues. CDR1 is SGHTA, CDR2 FQGNSA, per germline. CDR3 DNA: TGTGCCAGCAGCCGTCAAAACACCGGGGAGCTGTTTTTT. Translation gives CASSRQNTGELFF. Complete variable domain (other parts from reference TRBV7-2 and TRBJ2-2): GAGVSQSPSNKVTEKGKDVELRCDPISGHTALYWYRQSLGQGLEFLIYFQGNSAPDKSGLPSDRFSAERTGGSVSTLTIQRTQQEDSAVYLCASSRQNTGELFFGEGSRLTVL.

This rearrangement joins TRBV24-1 to TRBJ2-1; 7 nucleotides line up with TRBD1. The CDR3 is 15 amino acids. After removal of 5 bases from V and 5 bases from J, the junction contained 8 bases not matched to a gene. Germline lookup yields CDR1 KGHDR and CDR2 SFDVKD. The CDR3 spells CATSAKGAPDNEQFF. In DNA form, the CDR3 reads TGTGCCACCAGTGCCAAGGGGGCGCCGGACAATGAGCAGTTCTTC.

The V and J genes are TRBV30 and TRBJ1-4, with 7 bases identical to TRBD1. The V gene's germline CDR1 is GTSNPN and CDR2 SVGIG (reference sequence). Germline trimming cut 0 bases from V and 3 bases from J; bases unmatched to any gene: 4. CDR3 length: 15 residues. Here the CDR3 reads CAWSVPTGANEKLFF. The DNA for the CDR3 is TGTGCCTGGAGTGTACCAACAGGGGCTAATGAAAAACTGTTTTTT.

This sequence joins TRBV12-3 or TRBV12-4 and TRBJ2-1; D might be TRBD2 (7 bases). With 7 bases removed from V and 6 bases from J, the gap between germline ends came to 13 bases. The CDR3 loop spans 13 amino acids. The CDR3 DNA is TGTGCCAGCATCCGGGGAGGGGGCAATGAGCAGTTCTTC. It yields the protein CASIRGGGNEQFF.

V is TRBV6-2 or TRBV6-3 and J is TRBJ2-7; 12 bases match TRBD1. Trimming took 5 bases from V and 3 from J; bases not matched to a gene: 2. Germline-derived CDR1 and CDR2 are MNHEY and SVGEGT. This CDR3 contains 14 residues. CDR3 in amino acids: CASSGTGGVYEQYF. The CDR3 DNA reads TGTGCCAGCAGTGGGACAGGGGGCGTCTACGAGCAGTACTTC.

The chain links TRBV14 to TRBJ2-2; TRBD1 might be the D (7 bases). CDR1 is SGHDN, CDR2 FVKESK, per germline. CDR3 length: 15 amino acids. Trimming removed 2 bases from V and 4 bases from J, with 11 bases in between. The CDR3 nucleotides read TGTGCCAGCAGCCAACGCCAGGGGGGCACCGGGGAGCTGTTTTTT. It specifies CASSQRQGGTGELFF.

V gene TRBV6-5 combines with J gene TRBJ1-4; D call uncertain. The CDR3 has 13 residues. Trimming took off 7 bases at V and 5 bases at J, with 11 bases between the two ends. Germline CDR1 reads MNHEY; CDR2 reads SVGAGI. CDR3 coding DNA: TGTGCCAGCATTATGGGAGAAAATGAAAAACTGTTTTTT. It yields the protein CASIMGENEKLFF.

The chain combines TRBV7-7 with TRBJ2-3, with TRBD2 matching over 9 bases. The junction had 14 bases not matched to a gene; V was cut back by 2 bases and J by 2 bases. This CDR3 spans 19 amino acids. The germline V gene encodes CDR1 SSHAT and CDR2 FNYEAQ (reference sequence). CDR3 coding DNA: TGTGCCAGCAGCTTAATCCCCGATCGAAGCGGGAGGCACACAGATACGCAGTATTTT. Its protein is CASSLIPDRSGRHTDTQYF.

This chain connects TRBV7-8 to TRBJ2-1, with TRBD2 matching 11 bases. This CDR3 comprises 15 residues. Germline V CDR1 and CDR2: SGHVS, FQNEAQ. V was clipped by 5 bases and J by 6 bases; unmatched bases: 6. CDR3 in amino acids: CASSHRLAGRNEQFF. The CDR3 DNA is TGTGCCAGCAGCCATCGACTAGCGGGGCGCAATGAGCAGTTCTTC.

The chain uses TRBV27 and TRBJ2-7; D may correspond to TRBD1 or TRBD2 (5 bases each). There are 16 residues in the CDR3. Germline V gives CDR1 MNHEY, CDR2 SMNVEV (reference sequence). V was cut by 0 bases and J by 0 bases, with 12 bases left in between. CDR3 DNA: TGTGCCAGCAGTTTATCTTTCGGGACGTACTCCTACGAGCAGTACTTC. This gives the protein CASSLSFGTYSYEQYF.

V gene TRBV5-1 combines with J gene TRBJ2-3, with a possible D match to TRBD1 (6 bases). V was clipped by 1 base and J by 0 bases, with 9 bases between them. The CDR3 loop spans 15 amino acids. Germline CDR1 is SGHRS and CDR2 is YFSETQ. CDR3 sequence: CASSLYGTSTDTQYF. The CDR3 DNA is TGCGCCAGCAGCTTGTACGGGACAAGCACAGATACGCAGTATTTT.

The V and J genes are TRBV2 and TRBJ2-1, with no clear D. Per the germline V gene, CDR1 is SNHLY and CDR2 is FYNNEI. Trimming took 7 bases from V and 2 from J, leaving 18 bases between them. The CDR3 length is 16 residues. The CDR3, as DNA: TGTGCCAGCATTACGGTACCCCTTACCACCTACAATGAGCAGTTCTTC. As protein: CASITVPLTTYNEQFF.

This chain links TRBV27 with TRBJ1-2, with 10 positions matching TRBD1. The germline CDR1 and CDR2 sequences are MNHEY and SMNVEV (reference sequence). The V and J ends lost 2 bases and 8 bases, in that order; junction bases with no gene match: 5. The CDR3 loop spans 14 amino acids. CDR3 loop: CASSLRDRGAGYTF. The CDR3 nucleotides read TGTGCCAGCAGTTTAAGGGACAGGGGTGCGGGCTACACCTTC.

This chain links TRBV6-5 with TRBJ2-2; D is unresolved. CDR3 length: 13 residues. The V gene lost 2 bases and the J gene lost 7 bases, with 8 bases spanning the gap. Germline CDR1 MNHEY, CDR2 SVGAGI. The CDR3 bases are TGTGCCAGCAGTTACACGCTGGGCGGGGAGCTGTTTTTT. Encoded protein: CASSYTLGGELFF.

This rearrangement joins TRBV3-1 (or the pseudogene TRBV3-2) to TRBJ1-2, with D maybe TRBD1 (5 bases). The CDR3 extends over 14 amino acids. The V end was cut by 4 bases, the J end by 1 base, with 10 bases between. Germline V gives CDR1 LGHDT, CDR2 YNNKEL (reference sequence). CDR3 nucleotide sequence: TGTGCCAGCAGCCGTAGACAGCTTAACTATGGCTACACCTTC. Its translation is CASSRRQLNYGYTF.

The genes are TRBV18 and TRBJ1-4; TRBD1 aligns across 7 bases. J lost 5 bases, V lost 6 bases, and 6 bases had no gene match. Germline assignment: CDR1 KGHSH and CDR2 LQKENI. The CDR3 contains 14 residues. The CDR3 bases are TGTGCCAGCTCGGGGACAGCCAGAAATGAAAAACTGTTTTTT. Translation: CASSGTARNEKLFF.

The chain recombines TRBV24-1 with TRBJ1-5, with D maybe TRBD1 (5 bases). CDR3 length: 13 amino acids. V was trimmed by 12 bases and J by 7 bases, leaving 18 bases between them. The germline V gene encodes CDR1 KGHDR and CDR2 SFDVKD. The CDR3 reads CAPPGEGGQPQHF. The CDR3 coding sequence is TGTGCCCCCCCGGGGGAGGGCGGCCAGCCCCAGCATTTT.

The V call is TRBV27, the J call TRBJ1-3; no firm D call. V lost 6 bases, J lost 0 bases, and 6 bases lay in between. Germline V gene lookup returns CDR1 MNHEY and CDR2 SMNVEV (reference sequence). The length of the CDR3 is 13 residues. The CDR3 loop is CASRAGSGNTIYF. Written as DNA, the CDR3 is TGTGCCAGCAGGGCCGGCTCTGGAAACACCATATATTTT.

This chain connects TRBV2 to TRBJ2-7; 8 bases line up with TRBD2. Unmatched junction bases numbered 10, after V lost 6 bases and J lost 3 bases. CDR3 length: 15 residues. In germline, CDR1 is SNHLY, CDR2 FYNNEI. The CDR3 bases are TGTGCCAGCAGGCGGGAGGCTAACAGAAACTACGAGCAGTACTTC. Its translation: CASRREANRNYEQYF.

The J gene is TRBJ2-3, the V gene TRBV6-2 or TRBV6-3; 7 bases map to TRBD1. With V trimmed by 2 bases and J by 3 bases, 5 bases remained unmatched. This CDR3 is built from 15 residues. Germline V gene sequence: CDR1 MNHEY, CDR2 SVGEGT. CDR3 sequence (DNA): TGTGCCAGCAGTTACACTGGACAGGAGACAGATACGCAGTATTTT. Translated, it gives CASSYTGQETDTQYF.